The T cell receptor beta chain under discussion was sequenced for a study of patients and donors after allogeneic stem cell transplantation. This clonotype appeared a few times. The CDR3 has 16 amino acids. V was pared by 1 base and J by 0 bases, with 13 bases between. CDR1 is LGHNA, CDR2 YSLEER, per germline. TCRdb independently ran MiXCR on the RT-PCR reads; one entry per CDR3 protein. The sample consists of roughly 960,000 distinct CDR3 sequences, 15% to 20% of them appearing once. This sequence originates from a human donor who was either an allogeneic HSCT recipient or a stem cell or donor lymphocyte infusion donor (not recorded which). It is not recorded whose cells these are; they may come from a transplant donor. Specimen: blood, either unsorted or a sorted T cell fraction (not recorded which). The chain employs TRBV4-3 and TRBJ2-7; D is uncertain. The CDR3 protein is CASSQVGWQSSYEQYF. The CDR3 DNA is TGCGCCAGCAGCCAAGTCGGTTGGCAGAGCTCCTACGAGCAGTACTTC.